Only a few counts were recorded for the clone carrying this T cell receptor (beta chain). The data were taken from a study of blood T cell repertoires in COVID-19. Clones were sequenced by immunoSEQ multiplex PCR, and TCRdb holds only the in-frame ones, with some missing. The sample comprises some 240,000 clones, approximately 90% of which are singletons, and about 0.8% rests with the top ten. Trimming cost V 6 bases and J 2 bases, with 16 bases left between them. CDR3 size: 15 residues. The germline gives CDR1 MDHEN, CDR2 SYDVKM. Sequenced sample: peripheral blood. The chain is built from TRBV28 and TRBJ1-1; TRBD1 might be the D (6 bases). The sequence was obtained from a man in his sixties with COVID-19, enrolled during active disease. CDR3 bases: TGTGCCAGCAGATATTCCGCGGGGGCAAACACTGAAGCTTTCTTT. Residues: CASRYSAGANTEAFF.